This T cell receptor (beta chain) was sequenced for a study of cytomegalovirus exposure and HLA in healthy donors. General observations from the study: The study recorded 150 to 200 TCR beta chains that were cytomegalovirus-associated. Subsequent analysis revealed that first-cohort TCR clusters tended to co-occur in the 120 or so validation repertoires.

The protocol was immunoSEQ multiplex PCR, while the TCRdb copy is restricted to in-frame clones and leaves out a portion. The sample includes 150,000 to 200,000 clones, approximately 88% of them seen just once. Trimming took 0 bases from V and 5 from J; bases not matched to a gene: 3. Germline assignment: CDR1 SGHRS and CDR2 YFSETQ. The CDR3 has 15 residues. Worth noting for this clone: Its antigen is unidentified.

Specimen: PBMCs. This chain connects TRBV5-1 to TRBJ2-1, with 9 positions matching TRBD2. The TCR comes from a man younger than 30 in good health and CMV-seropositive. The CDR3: CASSLALAGHNEQFF. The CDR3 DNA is TGCGCCAGCAGCTTGGCACTAGCGGGTCACAATGAGCAGTTCTTC.